The 7 T cell receptor beta chains below all came from one sample that was sequenced in a study of blood T cell repertoires in COVID-19. The table came from immunoSEQ multiplex PCR; TCRdb's copy has only in-frame clones and leaves some out. The data contain around 120,000 clones, about four fifths of them singletons. Sequences were obtained from peripheral blood. These receptor sequences come from an older man with acute or convalescent COVID-19.

This clone was seen only a few times. Other nucleotide sequences in the sample specify the same CDR3. The rearrangement joins TRBV5-4 to TRBJ2-5; 7 nucleotides align to TRBD1. Germline assignment: CDR1 SGHNT and CDR2 YYREEE (reference sequence). The CDR3 loop spans 13 amino acids. The V and J ends lost 3 bases and 4 bases, in that order; junction bases with no gene match: 3. The CDR3 here is CASSYRGAETQYF. CDR3 sequence (DNA): TGTGCCAGCAGCTACAGGGGAGCAGAGACCCAGTACTTC.

This clone was detected many times. The genes are TRBV19 and TRBJ1-2, with TRBD1 matching 10 bases. Germline V gene lookup returns CDR1 LNHDA and CDR2 SQIVND (reference sequence). CDR3 length: 18 amino acids. The ends lost 0 bases at V and 2 bases at J; junction bases unmatched: 9. As DNA, the CDR3 is TGTGCCAGTAGTATAGAAGGACAGGGGGTAAAGGGAAACTATGGCTACACCTTC. Translation gives CASSIEGQGVKGNYGYTF.

This chain uses TRBV6-2 or TRBV6-3 with TRBJ2-2; TRBD2 matches 12 bases. The CDR3 extends over 17 amino acids. Germline lookup yields CDR1 MNHEY and CDR2 SVGEGT. Losses at the gene ends were 6 bases for V and 6 bases for J; bases not matched to a gene: 11. CDR3: CASSFLAGGLRPGELFF. Here the CDR3 DNA reads TGTGCCAGCAGCTTCCTAGCGGGGGGGCTGAGACCCGGGGAGCTGTTTTTT.

This clone was detected only a few times. The sample carries other DNA sequences with the same CDR3. The chain recombines TRBV30 with TRBJ1-2; D is perhaps TRBD1 (5 bases). CDR1 is GTSNPN, CDR2 SVGIG, per germline (reference sequence). The CDR3 extends over 12 amino acids. V lost 3 bases and J lost 4, with 9 bases in between. CDR3 protein: CAWSAGLYGYTF. CDR3 nucleotides: TGTGCCTGGAGCGCGGGACTCTATGGCTACACCTTC.

This clone was observed a single time. The chain combines TRBV18 with TRBJ2-4, with D possibly matching TRBD2 (5 bases). This CDR3 region has 15 residues. With 3 bases removed from V and 3 bases from J, the gap between germline ends came to 12 bases. From germline, CDR1 is KGHSH and CDR2 LQKENI. The CDR3 loop is CASSPKGEGKNIQYF. The CDR3, as DNA: TGTGCCAGCTCACCGAAGGGAGAGGGCAAAAACATTCAGTACTTC. Drawing the rest from reference TRBV18 and TRBJ2-4, the complete variable domain is NAGVMQNPRHLVRRRGQEARLRCSPMKGHSHVYWYRQLPEEGLKFMVYLQKENIIDESGMPKERFSAEFPKEGPSILRIQQVVRGDSAAYFCASSPKGEGKNIQYFGAGTRLSVL.

The V and J genes are TRBV18 and TRBJ1-1, with TRBD1 identical over 7 bases. This CDR3 comprises 15 residues. The V segment lost 0 bases and the J segment 5 bases; nucleotides outside the gene matches: 6. CDR1 is KGHSH, CDR2 LQKENI, per germline. The CDR3 sequence: CASSPPEGAYTEAFF. The CDR3 nucleotides are TGTGCCAGCTCACCACCGGAGGGGGCTTATACTGAAGCTTTCTTT.

The chain carries TRBV9 and TRBJ2-3, with 11 bases fitting TRBD1. The ends lost 4 bases at V and 3 bases at J; junction bases unmatched: 7. Germline V gene lookup returns CDR1 SGDLS and CDR2 YYNGEE. This CDR3 spans 16 amino acids. The CDR3 loop reads CASSPRDRGRTDTQYF. The CDR3 nucleotides are TGTGCCAGCAGCCCACGGGACAGGGGGAGAACAGATACGCAGTATTTT.